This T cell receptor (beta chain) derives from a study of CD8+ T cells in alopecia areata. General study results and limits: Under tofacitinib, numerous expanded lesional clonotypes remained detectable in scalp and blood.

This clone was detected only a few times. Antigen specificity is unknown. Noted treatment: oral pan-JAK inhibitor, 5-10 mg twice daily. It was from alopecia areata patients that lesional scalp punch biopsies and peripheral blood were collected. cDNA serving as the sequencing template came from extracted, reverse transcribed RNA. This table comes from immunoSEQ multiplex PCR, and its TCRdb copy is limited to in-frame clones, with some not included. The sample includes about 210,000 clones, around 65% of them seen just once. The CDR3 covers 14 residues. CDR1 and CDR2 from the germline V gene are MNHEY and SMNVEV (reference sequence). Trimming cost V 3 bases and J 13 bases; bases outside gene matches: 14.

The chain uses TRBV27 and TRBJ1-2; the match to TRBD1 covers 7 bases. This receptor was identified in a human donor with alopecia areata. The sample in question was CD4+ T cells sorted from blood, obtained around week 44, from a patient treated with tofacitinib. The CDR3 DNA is TGTGCCAGCAGTTTCCTCCTCGGGACAGACTCTCTCACCTTC. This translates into CASSFLLGTDSLTF.